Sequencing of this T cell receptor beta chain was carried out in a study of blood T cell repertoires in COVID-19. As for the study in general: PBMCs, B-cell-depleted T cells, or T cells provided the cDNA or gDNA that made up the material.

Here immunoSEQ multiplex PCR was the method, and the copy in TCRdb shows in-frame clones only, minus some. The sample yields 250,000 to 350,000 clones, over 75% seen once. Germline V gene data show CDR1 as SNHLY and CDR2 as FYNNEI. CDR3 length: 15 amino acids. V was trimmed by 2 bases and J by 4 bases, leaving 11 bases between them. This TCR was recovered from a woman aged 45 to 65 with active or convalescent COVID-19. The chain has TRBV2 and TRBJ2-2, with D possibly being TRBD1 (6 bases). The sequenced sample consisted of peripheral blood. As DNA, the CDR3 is TGTGCCAGCAGTGAATCAGGGGCTAGCACCGGGGAGCTGTTTTTT. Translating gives CASSESGASTGELFF. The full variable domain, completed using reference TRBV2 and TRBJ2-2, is EPEVTQTPSHQVTQMGQEVILRCVPISNHLYFYWYRQILGQKVEFLVSFYNNEISEKSEIFDDQFSVERPDGSNFTLKIRSTKLEDSAMYFCASSESGASTGELFFGEGSRLTVL.